This T cell receptor (beta chain) stems from a study of cytomegalovirus exposure and HLA in healthy donors (dated by TCRdb to about 2017). Study-wide context: An earlier analysis of about 530 of the donors reported about 260 Gb of sequence data and 117 million unique TCR beta sequences obtained from roughly 170 million T cells. Several DR-DQ haplotypes were handled as single units for association and clustering because linkage in the cohort was strong. Across approximately 400 genotyped donors of the cohort, an average of about 240,000 unique TCR beta nucleotide sequences per donor were sequenced, and around 20% of those sequences were non-productive. Donor age, sex, ethnicity and CMV serostatus were compiled alongside the repertoire data. Typing coverage varied by locus: roughly 620-640 donors for A, B, C, DRB1 and DQB1; about 520 for DQA1; about 600 for DPA1; roughly 470 for DPB1. Of the roughly 390 genotyped donors, around 81% fell in the genetic ancestry cluster associated with self-reported Caucasian donors. The later analysis used no new phenotypic data to find candidate immune exposures, relying instead on TCR beta sequences and their occurrence across donors. An earlier analysis of 500 to 650 of the donors applied high-throughput TCR beta sequencing to assess whether each TCR beta V gene segment acted as functional or pseudogenic. An early release that covered about 600 HLA-typed donors contained about 300 gigabases of sequencing data and tens of millions of unique TCR sequences. Both class I and class II loci were covered by HLA typing, at four-digit resolution. In a later analysis, previously published TCR beta repertoires from 550 to 700 donors were re-analyzed and high-resolution HLA genotyping was added so that TCR occurrence patterns could be studied. The T cell repertoires of under 700 subjects were profiled by immunosequencing and related to cytomegalovirus serostatus. The study combined high-throughput TCR immunosequencing, statistical association of individual TCRs with disease status, and machine learning to predict cytomegalovirus infection status. In addition to the first cohort of approximately 670 subjects, a separate validation cohort of 130 or so different subjects was used. Every discovery cohort repertoire had been produced on one sequencing platform. A later genetic analysis used genome-wide SNP genotypes for 398 of the 666 donors, treating that subset as a discovery cohort. The aim of the study was to test whether cataloging public T cell receptors could identify signatures of past pathogen exposure. Summary of the overall study and its limitations: According to a later analysis, TCR association rates differed among HLA loci, with DRB1 alleles showing the most associated TCRs and HLA-C alleles showing the fewest. Because counts were too low, roughly 18 rarely observed V segments, including chromosome 9 orphons, were left out of the earlier analysis of a few hundred of the donors. The sequencing pipeline was judged likely to have produced a cluster of highly shared sequence variants as a technical artifact. A further reported finding was that TCR beta sequences accurately predicted the HLA-A and HLA-B alleles for most subjects in the first cohort. A later genetic analysis associated a missense DCLRE1C variant with V-gene and J-gene trimming of TCR beta chains, and an independent cohort replicated the association. While some public TCRs were present in many individuals, most TCR sequences turned up only very rarely across donors. According to the authors, the approach could potentially be generalized to other disease states and immunological phenotypes. In a later analysis, HLA-associated TCR beta chains were found to be more clonally expanded and to have lower generation probabilities than equally common non-associated chains. Because HLA typing was missing for some donors at each locus, association tests included only the typed subset. An earlier analysis of approximately 540 of the donors showed that most TCR beta V segments appeared in productive rearrangements either about 87% or about 30% of the time, which broadly matched IMGT annotations. Cytomegalovirus status was reported to be diagnosed by the classifier with high specificity and sensitivity in both the original and validation cohorts. Specific HLA alleles were associated with more than 15,000 TCR beta sequences at a false discovery rate of 0.05 in a later analysis. Several of the top co-occurrence clusters appeared to be linked to parvovirus B19, influenza, CMV and Epstein-Barr virus, according to a later analysis. The only immune exposure information available for the cohort was CMV serostatus. In a later genetic analysis, fewer N-insertions in productive TCRs were reported among donors in an Asian-associated ancestry cluster than the roughly 700-donor mean. The study gave a list of 150 to 200 TCR beta chains associated with cytomegalovirus. Correlated functional status among segregating V segments might reflect linkage disequilibrium, but an unknown experimental factor could not be ruled out. Because the 87-base-pair reads could not distinguish some IMGT-functional V segments, including TRBV6-2 and TRBV6-3, those segments were excluded. Only TCR beta chains were sequenced in this cohort, and the absence of alpha or paired-chain data limited detectable features. A few of the identified cytomegalovirus-associated TCR beta chains were confirmed in vitro to be specific for cytomegalovirus antigens. When HLA alleles, especially DR and DQ, strongly co-occurred, attributing TCR associations to individual alleles was difficult. Presence/absence analyses assumed roughly uniform sequencing depth across donors, an assumption that may not hold. A later analysis found that most CMV-associated TCR beta chains appeared HLA-restricted, with HLA associations seemingly driven largely by CMV exposure.

The cohort was made up of 666 healthy bone marrow donors. Cohort members were all nominally healthy when sampled, although unrecorded immune exposures were likely present. The donor tested CMV seropositive, placing the donor among the 250 to 350 seropositive members of the cohort. A peripheral blood sample was collected from each donor, and TCR beta sequencing was performed on peripheral blood mononuclear cells. The Qiagen DNeasy Blood Extraction Kit was used to extract genomic DNA from the blood cell samples. About this clone itself: Its antigen is still unknown. No much larger clonotype is one base removed from it; base qualities were not supplied.

CDR1 and CDR2 (MDHEN, SYDVKM) derive from the germline V gene. From its cysteine to its phenylalanine, the CDR3 spans 14 amino acids. Just the 42-base CDR3 DNA is kept, in frame starting at base 1. The junction shows trimming of 10 bases on V and 6 bases on J, and the gene matches do not reach 13 bases of it. Library preparation was by the immunoSEQ multiplex PCR assay. For the multiplex PCR, a mixture combining 60 forward primers for TCR Vbeta segments and 13 reverse primers for TCR Jbeta segments was used. Amplification of the CDR3 region of rearranged TCR beta genes was performed with a multiplex PCR assay on genomic DNA. The amplified TCR beta libraries were sequenced on the Illumina HiSeq System as 87-base-pair reads. Per the original workflow: Across the 600 to 700 repertoires, a later analysis counted 80 million or so unique TCR beta chains, roughly 11 million of which were shared by at least two donors. To remove PCR and sequencing errors, raw reads were error-corrected and collapsed into unique sequences using a nearest-neighbor algorithm that merged closely related sequences. CDR3 sequences were aligned to IMGT reference sequences to assign V, D and J gene segments. For a sequence to be retained, a match of at least six nucleotides was required to both a V gene segment and a J gene segment. Rearrangements were called productive when the CDR3 lacked stop codons and stayed in frame with V and J; all others were non-productive. Following IMGT convention, CDR3 was defined as the stretch from the second conserved V-encoded cysteine to the conserved J-encoded phenylalanine. The earlier analysis of about 590 of the donors excluded sequences that lacked an unambiguous match to a single V gene segment. An earlier analysis of a few hundred of the donors called V segments functional above 56.7% productive rearrangements and segregating when the between-donor standard deviation exceeded 5%. A statistical classification framework was developed to diagnose cytomegalovirus status using the catalog of TCR beta chain sequences. V and J gene assignment, in a later analysis, came from comparing TCR nucleotide sequences with IMGT/GENE-DB human TR gene sequences. In a later analysis, CDR3 sequences and most-parsimonious VDJ recombination scenarios were assigned using the TCRdist pipeline. In a later analysis, every TCR beta chain was defined by the combination of its CDR3 amino acid sequence and its V-gene family, and reads without a unique V-gene family were dropped. In a later analysis, 550 to 650 highly shared, low-generation-probability nucleotide sequences were removed to address suspected cross-contamination and a sequencing artifact. A later analysis calculated a clonal expansion index for each public chain from normalized within-repertoire ranks of inferred template counts. A later analysis computed generation probabilities with a VDJ recombination model fitted to out-of-frame rearrangements, and checked the results against IGoR. Hypergeometric tests were used in a later analysis to score TCR-TCR, TCR-HLA and TCR-CMV co-occurrence, with a repertoire-size bias correction applied to the TCR pairs. False discovery rates were estimated in a later analysis by permuting HLA or CMV assignments 20 times. In a later analysis, co-occurring TCRs were grouped with DBSCAN, and TCRdist sequence similarity was added when clustering was performed within HLA-allele-positive subsets. Repertoires with fewer than 30,000 or more than 120,000 public chains were left out of co-occurrence clustering, as were five repertoires with anomalous nucleotide sharing. Here the immuneACCESS table is served through TCRdb, limited to in-frame sequences with V and J called. Missing clones are a known gap in these copies; in checked studies unresolved V genes cover under half, and the rest lacks a known reason. That table supplies the V and J calls and clone size; D and trimming were determined from the DNA. For this sample the table gives 120,000 to 150,000 clones, of which around three quarters were detected only once. About 6.5% of the sample is in the top ten clones.

This receptor was identified in a man aged 35-49 years in good health and CMV-seropositive. The sequenced sample was PBMCs. The V gene is TRBV28 and the J gene is TRBJ2-7, with 9 bases aligning to TRBD1. The CDR3 sequence is CATRTGTGSSEQYF. The DNA reads TGTGCCACCCGAACCGGGACAGGGTCTTCCGAGCAGTACTTC.